This TCR beta chain was found in a study of blood T cell repertoires in COVID-19 (dated by TCRdb to the early 2020s). Context from the whole study: Collaborator samples came from the United States, Italy and Spain and covered acute and convalescent phases of COVID-19. The material from the prospective study consisted of cDNA or gDNA derived from T cells, B-cell-depleted T cells, or PBMCs. Deeply sampled blood TCRbeta repertoires from subjects exposed to, actively infected with, or recovered from COVID-19 were included in the dataset. A freely available public database, intended as a resource for researchers studying the immune response to SARS-CoV-2, is where the repertoires were released. The samples were drawn from the first 160 participants of the ongoing ImmuneRACE study and from 950 to 1,500 subjects provided by 6 global collaborators. The sample metadata nearly always contained a de-identified subject ID, COVID-19 status, age in years and sex. Where HLA class I and class II types were available, the types were taken from metadata supplied by the sample provider, not from assay-based typing. Here is what the overall study found, with its caveats: Clinical and demographic metadata were provided uncurated, with the amount varying by source and participant.

Based on the germline V gene, the CDR1 and CDR2 sequences are ENHRY and SYGVKD. V loses 6 bases at its end and J loses 4 bases; junction bases beyond the gene matches: 6. Measured from the cysteine to the phenylalanine, the CDR3 is 14 residues long. Only CDR3 DNA is held: 42 bases, read in frame from base 1. Comment on this clone: This receptor's antigen is unknown. No much larger clone exists at a distance of one base, and base qualities are not known.

TCRbeta CDR3 regions were amplified from genomic DNA using the immunoSEQ Assay, a bias-controlled multiplex PCR. Per the authors' processing: Within the assay, amplification of reference gene primers was used to estimate how many nucleated cells each sample contained. Sequence reads were collapsed and filtered to measure the absolute abundance of every unique TCRbeta CDR3 rearrangement. For each sample, productive Simpson clonality was calculated as the square root of Simpson's diversity index over productive rearrangements. Imported from immuneACCESS, the table was reduced by TCRdb to in-frame sequences with V and J called. These copies leave out some clones; in studies compared against another copy, an unresolved V gene accounts for under half, and the cause of the remainder is not known. That table is the source of V, J and clone size, and D and trimming were worked out from the DNA. The sample records around 72,000 clones, approximately 83% of which are singletons. Just over 4.5% of the sample lies in the top ten.

The collaborating institutions used their own protocols to collect whole blood in K2EDTA tubes. For TCRbeta analysis, collaborator samples were shipped as frozen whole blood, as isolated PBMCs, or as DNA extracted from either sample type. The rearrangement joined TRBV10-3 to TRBJ2-3; TRBD2 lines up with 8 middle nucleotides. The sample was peripheral blood. The TCR was taken from a woman aged 60-75 years with acute or convalescent COVID-19. The CDR3 loop reads CAIRGTRSADTQYF. The nucleotides are TGTGCCATCAGGGGGACTAGGAGCGCAGATACGCAGTATTTT.